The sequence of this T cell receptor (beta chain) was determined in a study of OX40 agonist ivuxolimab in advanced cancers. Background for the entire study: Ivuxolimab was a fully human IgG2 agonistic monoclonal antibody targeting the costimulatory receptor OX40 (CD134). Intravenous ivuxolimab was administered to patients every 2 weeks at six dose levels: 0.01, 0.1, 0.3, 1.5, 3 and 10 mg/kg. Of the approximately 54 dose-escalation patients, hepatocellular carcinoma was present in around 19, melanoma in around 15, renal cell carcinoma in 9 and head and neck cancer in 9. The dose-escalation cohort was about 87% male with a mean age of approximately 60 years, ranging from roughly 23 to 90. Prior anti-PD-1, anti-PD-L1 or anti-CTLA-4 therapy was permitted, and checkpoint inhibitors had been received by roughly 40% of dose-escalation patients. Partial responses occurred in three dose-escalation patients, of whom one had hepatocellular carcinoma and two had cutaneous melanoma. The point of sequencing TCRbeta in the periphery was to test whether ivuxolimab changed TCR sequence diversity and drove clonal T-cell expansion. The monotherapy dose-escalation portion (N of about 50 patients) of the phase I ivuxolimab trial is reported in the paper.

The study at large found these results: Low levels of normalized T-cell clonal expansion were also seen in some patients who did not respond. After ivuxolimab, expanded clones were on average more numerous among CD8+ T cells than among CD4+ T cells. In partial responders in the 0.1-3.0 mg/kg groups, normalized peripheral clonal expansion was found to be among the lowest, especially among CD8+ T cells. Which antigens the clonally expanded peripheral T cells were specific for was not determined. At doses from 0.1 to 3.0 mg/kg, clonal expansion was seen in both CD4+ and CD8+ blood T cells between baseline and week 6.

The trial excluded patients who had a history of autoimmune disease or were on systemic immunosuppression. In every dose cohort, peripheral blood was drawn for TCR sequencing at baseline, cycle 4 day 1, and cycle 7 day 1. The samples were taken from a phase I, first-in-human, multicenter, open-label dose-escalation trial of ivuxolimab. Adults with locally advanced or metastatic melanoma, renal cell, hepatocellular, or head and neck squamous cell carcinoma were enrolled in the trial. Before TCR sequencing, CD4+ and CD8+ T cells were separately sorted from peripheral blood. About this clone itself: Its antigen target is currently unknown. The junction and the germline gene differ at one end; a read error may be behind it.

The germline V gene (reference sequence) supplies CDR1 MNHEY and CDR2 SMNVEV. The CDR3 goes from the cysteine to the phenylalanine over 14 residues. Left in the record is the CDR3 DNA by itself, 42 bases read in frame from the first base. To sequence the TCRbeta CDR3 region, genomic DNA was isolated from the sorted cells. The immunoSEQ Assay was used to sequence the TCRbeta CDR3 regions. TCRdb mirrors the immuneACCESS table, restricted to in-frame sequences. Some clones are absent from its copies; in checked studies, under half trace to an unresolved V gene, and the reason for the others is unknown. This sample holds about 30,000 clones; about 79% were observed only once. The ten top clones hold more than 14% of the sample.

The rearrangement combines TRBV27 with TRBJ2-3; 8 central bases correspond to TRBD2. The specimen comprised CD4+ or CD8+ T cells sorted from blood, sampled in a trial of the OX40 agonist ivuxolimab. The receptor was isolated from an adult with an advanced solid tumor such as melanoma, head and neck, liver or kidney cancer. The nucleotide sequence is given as TGTGCCAGCGGTTTCGGGGGGGCTGATAATACGCAGTATTTT. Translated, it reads CASGFGGADNTQYF.